This T cell receptor (beta chain) was captured by sequencing in a study of shared clonotypes between healthy human individuals. Using immunoSEQ multiplex PCR, the repertoire was profiled, and TCRdb retains in-frame clones only, with some absent. The data hold a few million clones, with around nine tenths observed a single time. Germline values: CDR1 SGHVS, CDR2 FNYEAQ. The CDR3 has 15 amino acids. Trimming cost V 2 bases and J 3 bases, with 11 bases left between them. The chain recombines TRBV7-6 with TRBJ1-5, with D hard to call. The specimen sequenced was naive CD4+ T cells sorted from blood. As to subset: CD45RA+ positively selected. The clonotype originates from a young man in good health. The CDR3 nucleotides are TGTGCCAGCAGCTTATCAGGTGGAATCAATCAGCCCCAGCATTTT. Amino acid sequence: CASSLSGGINQPQHF.